The 10 T cell receptor beta chains listed next were all sequenced from one sample in a study of T cells after yellow fever vaccination. TCRdb reprocessed the 5' RACE reads with MiXCR, giving one entry per CDR3 protein. The sample comprises 100,000 to 150,000 distinct CDR3 sequences, approximately 7% of which are singletons, and 2% to 3% rests with the top ten. The specimen was CD4+ T cells sorted from PBMCs, collected 9 to 10 days after the first yellow fever vaccination. Every receptor here comes from a man aged 18 to 30 who received the YFV17D yellow fever vaccine.

The chain links TRBV7-2 to TRBJ2-1; 9 bases are shared with TRBD1. The V and J ends lost 6 bases and 1 base, in that order; junction bases with no gene match: 4. The CDR3 sequence is 15 residues long. The V gene's germline CDR1 is SGHTA and CDR2 FQGNSA. The CDR3 DNA is TGTGCCAGCAGGACGGACAGGGGATCCTACAATGAGCAGTTCTTC. Residues: CASRTDRGSYNEQFF.

This clonotype was recorded at least ten times. The J gene is TRBJ2-3, the V gene TRBV29-1; tentative D call: TRBD1 (6 bases). The V gene lost 4 bases and the J gene lost 5 bases, with 13 bases spanning the gap. Germline V CDR1 and CDR2: SQVTM, ANQGSEA. There are 13 residues in the CDR3. The CDR3 loop is CSVVRGAEDTQYF. For the CDR3, the DNA is TGCAGCGTTGTCAGGGGCGCCGAAGATACGCAGTATTTT.

This clonotype was seen repeatedly, ten times or more. The chain is built from TRBV4-3 and TRBJ1-2, with D unresolved. This CDR3 comprises 18 residues. CDR1 and CDR2 (germline): LGHNA, YSLEER. Trimming removed 2 bases from V and 2 bases from J, with 21 bases in between. The CDR3 DNA reads TGCGCCAGCAGCCAACACACGCCACCCGGTTATTCAAACTATGGCTACACCTTC. This encodes CASSQHTPPGYSNYGYTF.

Only a few counts were recorded for this clonotype. This rearrangement joins TRBV5-4 to TRBJ2-6; 8 nucleotides align to TRBD2. Germline CDR1 is SGHNT and CDR2 is YYREEE (reference sequence). V was clipped by 4 bases and J by 3 bases; unmatched bases: 3. There are 15 residues in the CDR3. The CDR3 DNA is TGTGCCAGCAGCCCGGGGGGGGATGGGGCCAACGTCCTGACTTTC. This codes for CASSPGGDGANVLTF.

This clonotype was counted at least ten times. The chain couples TRBV5-5 to TRBJ1-4; TRBD1 agrees at 7 bases. J gave up 0 bases and V 4 bases, and 6 bases lay outside the gene matches. This CDR3 contains 16 residues. The V gene's germline CDR1 is SGHKS and CDR2 YYEKEE (reference sequence). Written as DNA, the CDR3 is TGTGCCAGCAGCAAAGCAGGGGGTGCAACTAATGAAAAACTGTTTTTT. It translates to CASSKAGGATNEKLFF.

J is TRBJ1-5 and V is TRBV7-2; D is perhaps TRBD1 (5 bases). Trimming pared 3 bases from V and 3 bases from J, leaving 12 bases between. The CDR3 runs to 15 residues. Germline V lookup: CDR1 SGHTA, CDR2 FQGNSA. DNA of the CDR3: TGTGCCAGCAGCTTCTTCGGGGGTTACAATCAGCCCCAGCATTTT. Translated: CASSFFGGYNQPQHF.

This clonotype was detected many times. The V and J genes are TRBV20-1 and TRBJ1-2; D is ambiguous. V was cut by 3 bases and J by 7 bases, with 12 bases left in between. Germline V lookup: CDR1 DFQATT, CDR2 SNEGSKA (reference sequence). There are 12 residues in the CDR3. CDR3 amino acids: CSASAGIGGYTF. CDR3 bases: TGCAGTGCTAGTGCGGGAATCGGTGGCTACACCTTC.

This clonotype has at least ten counts. This CDR3 is CASSLNRGEQPQHF. CDR3 nucleotides: TGTGCCAGCAGCCTGAACAGGGGAGAACAGCCCCAGCATTTT. The chain carries TRBV7-2 and TRBJ1-5, with TRBD1 identical over 7 bases. Per the germline V gene, CDR1 is SGHTA and CDR2 is FQGNSA. CDR3 length equals 14 residues. J was trimmed by 7 bases and V by 5 bases; bases with no gene match: 8.

This clonotype was seen ten or more times. This sequence joins TRBV7-2 and TRBJ2-1; D might be TRBD1 or TRBD2, each matching 5 bases. The CDR3 has 13 residues. Germline CDR1 reads SGHTA; CDR2 reads FQGNSA. With 3 bases removed from V and 10 bases from J, the gap between germline ends came to 13 bases. The CDR3 DNA sequence: TGTGCCAGCAGCTTCCTGAGGGGTACCGAGCAGTTCTTC. Its translation: CASSFLRGTEQFF.

The chain recombines TRBV18 with TRBJ1-4; D might be TRBD1 (6 bases). There are 14 residues in the CDR3. Germline values: CDR1 KGHSH, CDR2 LQKENI. Trimming shortened V by 6 bases and J by 8 bases, and 16 bases separated the two germline ends. CDR3 sequence (DNA): TGTGCCAGCTCCCGGGACATAAAGGACGAAAAACTGTTTTTT. Amino acid sequence: CASSRDIKDEKLFF.